The 22 T cell receptor beta chains below were found in one sample sequenced in a study of graft-versus-host responses after intestinal transplantation. Lymphocytes (intraepithelial and lamina propria) were released by processing the graft tissue. TCRdb keeps only in-frame clones here, not all; method: immunoSEQ multiplex PCR. The sample contains 15,000 or so clones, 65% to 90% of which appear only once. Sequenced here: ileum tissue, sampled 17 days after transplant. These receptors were collected from a human patient who received an intestinal transplant, so some T cells may come from the graft donor.

The chain carries TRBV28 and TRBJ2-7; no clear D gene. This CDR3 contains 15 residues. The V and J ends lost 3 bases and 0 bases respectively, with 12 bases between them. Germline-derived CDR1 and CDR2 are MDHEN and SYDVKM. CDR3 nucleotide sequence: TGTGCCAGCAGTTTGTGGCCCTGGAGCTCCTACGAGCAGTACTTC. Translation gives CASSLWPWSSYEQYF.

Here the CDR3 reads CASGPSFYNEQFF. For the CDR3, the DNA is TGTGCCAGCGGACCTTCCTTTTACAATGAGCAGTTCTTC. The rearrangement links TRBV7-9 to TRBJ2-1; D gene unclear. V gave up 8 bases and J gave up 4 bases, with 12 bases separating them. The CDR3 length is 13 residues. Per the germline V gene, CDR1 is SEHNR and CDR2 is FQNEAQ (reference sequence).

The chain has TRBV4-1 and TRBJ2-7; 8 bases match TRBD2. The CDR3 runs 15 residues. Germline CDR1 reads MGHRA; CDR2 reads YSYEKL. Trimming took 2 bases from V and 3 from J; bases not matched to a gene: 6. This CDR3 reads CASSQTTSGSYEQYF. In DNA, the CDR3 is TGCGCCAGCAGCCAAACGACCAGCGGGAGCTACGAGCAGTACTTC.

The CDR3 loop reads CASSLRGGGGEQYF. DNA of the CDR3: TGTGCCAGCAGCTTACGAGGTGGAGGTGGTGAGCAGTACTTC. This chain uses TRBV7-8 with TRBJ2-7; a possible D gene is TRBD2 (5 bases). The CDR3 length is 14 residues. Trimming left V 2 bases short and J 7 bases short, with 15 bases between. Germline CDR1 reads SGHVS; CDR2 reads FQNEAQ.

This clone was seen a single time. The chain combines TRBV19 with TRBJ2-7; the match to TRBD2 covers 11 bases. Germline CDR1 LNHDA, CDR2 SQIVND (reference sequence). The length of the CDR3 is 15 residues. V was clipped by 6 bases and J by 6 bases; unmatched bases: 10. The CDR3 loop reads CASSWLAGGSGEQYF. For the CDR3, the DNA is TGTGCCAGTAGCTGGCTAGCGGGAGGTTCGGGCGAGCAGTACTTC.

This clone occurred once. This rearrangement joins TRBV7-2 to TRBJ1-5; TRBD1 might be the D (5 bases). Germline-derived CDR1 and CDR2 are SGHTA and FQGNSA. The CDR3 runs 16 residues. Trimming left V 0 bases short and J 3 bases short, with 12 bases between. The CDR3 here is CASSLAGTINNQPQHF. DNA for the CDR3: TGTGCCAGCAGCTTAGCAGGGACTATTAACAATCAGCCCCAGCATTTT.

This chain uses TRBV30 with TRBJ1-3; D unclear. CDR1 is GTSNPN and CDR2 is SVGIG in the germline V gene (reference sequence). V shed 3 bases and J shed 0 bases, with 6 bases lying between them. The CDR3 totals 13 residues. The CDR3 spells CAWSEHSGNTIYF. CDR3 DNA: TGTGCCTGGAGCGAACACTCTGGAAACACCATATATTTT.

This clone showed up just a few times. The chain carries TRBV5-1 and TRBJ2-7, with TRBD1 matching over 7 bases. The V gene's germline CDR1 is SGHRS and CDR2 YFSETQ. The junction had 3 bases not matched to a gene; V was cut back by 3 bases and J by 3 bases. The CDR3 is 13 amino acids. CDR3 DNA: TGCGCCAGCAGCTACGACAGGGACTACGAGCAGTACTTC. Residues: CASSYDRDYEQYF.

V and J are TRBV27 and TRBJ2-7; D uncertain. V lost 2 bases and J 4 bases, leaving 18 bases between the germline ends. Germline V gives CDR1 MNHEY, CDR2 SMNVEV (reference sequence). There are 16 residues in the CDR3. In DNA form, the CDR3 reads TGTGCCAGCAGTTTACGACCCAGATCATTCAATTACGAGCAGTACTTC. As protein: CASSLRPRSFNYEQYF.

The rearrangement links TRBV21-1 to TRBJ2-7; the D call in the table, TRBD1, was not verified against the DNA. TRBV21-1 is deemed a pseudogene. This CDR3 contains 15 residues. The CDR3: CASSNRGTDRYEQYF. DNA of the CDR3: TGTGCCAGCAGCAACCGGGGGACAGATCGCTACGAGCAGTACTTC.

The chain links TRBV6-5 to TRBJ1-2; the D is unclear. The V gene's germline CDR1 is MNHEY and CDR2 SVGAGI. V was shortened by 6 bases and J by 1 base, with 12 bases between the two germline ends. The CDR3 extends over 14 amino acids. The CDR3: CASRNVYFNYGYTF. The CDR3 DNA follows: TGTGCCAGCAGGAATGTATACTTTAACTATGGCTACACCTTC.

The genes are TRBV7-2 and TRBJ1-1; D is uncertain. The CDR3 spans 16 residues. Deletions cut 2 bases from V and 0 bases from J, with 13 bases between. Per germline, CDR1 SGHTA and CDR2 FQGNSA. Here the CDR3 reads CASSLFLGQLNTEAFF. Written as DNA, the CDR3 is TGTGCCAGCAGCTTATTTTTGGGTCAGCTGAACACTGAAGCTTTCTTT.

V and J are TRBV6-6 and TRBJ1-5, with D unclear. CDR1 is MNHNY and CDR2 is SVGAGI in the germline V gene (reference sequence). The CDR3 is 13 residues long. Trimming shortened V by 2 bases and J by 5 bases, and 7 bases separated the two germline ends. This CDR3 reads CASSYPFDQPQHF. The CDR3 nucleotides are TGTGCCAGCAGTTACCCCTTTGATCAGCCCCAGCATTTT.

V and J are TRBV7-3 and TRBJ2-1; TRBD2 matches at 7 bases. V was clipped by 3 bases and J by 8 bases; unmatched bases: 7. The germline CDR1 and CDR2 sequences are SGHTA and FQGTGA. The CDR3 runs to 14 residues. CDR3 coding DNA: TGTGCCAGCAGCTTGGCGGGACTAAGCGATGAGCAGTTCTTC. Protein: CASSLAGLSDEQFF.

Within the sample, this clone is medium-sized. This sequence joins TRBV5-6 and TRBJ2-1; D is unresolved. This CDR3 contains 12 residues. Germline assignment: CDR1 SGHDT and CDR2 YYEEEE. With 7 bases removed from V and 2 bases from J, the gap between germline ends came to 7 bases. CDR3 residues: CASQEPYNEQFF. CDR3 in DNA: TGTGCCAGCCAAGAGCCCTACAATGAGCAGTTCTTC.

About this clone itself: Different DNA sequences within this sample yield the same CDR3. The gene calls are TRBV9 and TRBJ2-1; D is perhaps TRBD2 (6 bases). Germline V lookup: CDR1 SGDLS, CDR2 YYNGEE. With 0 bases removed from V and 6 bases from J, the gap between germline ends came to 16 bases. The CDR3 is 16 amino acids. CDR3 in amino acids: CASSVDGGGRSNEQFF. In DNA form, the CDR3 reads TGTGCCAGCAGCGTAGACGGGGGAGGCCGTAGCAATGAGCAGTTCTTC.

J is TRBJ2-7 and V is TRBV18; D is undetermined. Per germline, CDR1 KGHSH and CDR2 LQKENI. The CDR3 has 13 amino acids. Between the trimmed V and J ends, which lost 0 bases and 3 bases, there was a span of 6 bases. The CDR3, as DNA: TGTGCCAGCTCACCACCGGTCCACTACGAGCAGTACTTC. It codes for CASSPPVHYEQYF.

V usage is TRBV7-9 and J usage is TRBJ2-7; weak D call: TRBD1 (6 bases). V gave up 5 bases and J gave up 9 bases, with 11 bases separating them. This CDR3 is 11 amino acids long. Germline CDR1 is SEHNR and CDR2 is FQNEAQ (reference sequence). The CDR3 spells CASSRQGGQYF. CDR3 in DNA: TGTGCCAGCAGCCGCCAAGGGGGGCAGTACTTC.

The chain couples TRBV28 to TRBJ2-7, with 9 bases identical to TRBD1. J gave up 4 bases and V 5 bases, and 6 bases lay outside the gene matches. Germline lookup yields CDR1 MDHEN and CDR2 SYDVKM. The CDR3 length is 14 residues. For the CDR3, the DNA is TGTGCCAGCAGTGACCCGGGACAGGGATACGAGCAGTACTTC. Its protein product is CASSDPGQGYEQYF.

The chain carries TRBV28 and TRBJ2-7; D is unclear. The CDR3 sequence is 15 residues long. Germline CDR1 and CDR2: MDHEN and SYDVKM. Trimming took 1 base from V and 5 from J, leaving 15 bases between them. This chain's CDR3 is CASSLSPGPRDEQYF. Here the CDR3 DNA reads TGTGCCAGCAGTTTATCCCCAGGCCCTCGGGACGAGCAGTACTTC.

The chain has TRBV10-3 and TRBJ1-2; 10 nucleotides align to TRBD1. There are 15 residues in the CDR3. CDR1 ENHRY and CDR2 SYGVKD come from the germline V gene. Trimming removed 6 bases from V and 8 bases from J; junction bases left unmatched: 12. CDR3: CAISVPGQGSDGYTF. CDR3 DNA: TGTGCCATCAGCGTCCCGGGACAGGGGAGTGACGGCTACACCTTC.

This chain connects TRBV28 to TRBJ1-5, with 7 positions matching TRBD1. The germline gives CDR1 MDHEN, CDR2 SYDVKM. This CDR3 spans 15 amino acids. The V and J ends lost 2 bases and 1 base, in that order; junction bases with no gene match: 2. CDR3 loop: CASSLRGQSNQPQHF. CDR3 DNA sequence: TGTGCCAGCAGTTTAAGGGGACAGAGCAATCAGCCCCAGCATTTT.